This is a list of T cell receptor beta chains from one sample in a study of T-cell reconstitution after alpha-beta-depleted transplantation in children. Via MiXCR, TCRdb re-called the PCR reads, giving one row per CDR3 protein. This sample has 500,000 or so distinct CDR3 sequences; about 30% occur once, and the top ten carry 2.4%. The input for sequencing was PBMCs from the stem cell graft donor, taken from the stem cell graft. The receptor source for this set is a human donor who donated a stem cell graft to a child with aplastic anemia. The CDR3 runs from the conserved cysteine through the conserved F or W. The D gene is left open where the match is weak. Not every row has a clone size; where given, it reads once, few, many or a size class.

d_gene	abundance	v_gene	j_gene	CDR3aa	CDR3nt
TRBD1	few	TRBV12-3/TRBV12-4	TRBJ1-1	CASSFLGQQNTEAFF	TGTGCCAGCAGTTTTCTGGGACAGCAGAACACTGAAGCTTTCTTT
TRBD2	NA	TRBV5-1	TRBJ2-2	CASSLSAGGGTGELFF	TGCGCCAGCAGCTTGTCTGCGGGAGGAGGGACCGGGGAGCTGTTTTTT
TRBD1	NA	TRBV6-2/TRBV6-3	TRBJ2-7	CASSRGSGQSYEQYF	TGTGCCAGCAGCCGCGGCTCGGGACAGTCCTACGAGCAGTACTTC
TRBD1	NA	TRBV11-2	TRBJ1-3	CASSPSGTVSGNTIYF	TGTGCCAGCAGCCCCAGTGGGACAGTGTCTGGAAACACCATATATTTT
TRBD1	NA	TRBV5-1	TRBJ2-5	CASSLPGQAGTQYF	TGCGCCAGCAGCTTACCGGGACAGGCCGGGACCCAGTACTTC
NA	few	TRBV5-1	TRBJ1-2	CASSLDGSDYTF	TGCGCCAGCAGCTTGGACGGGAGCGACTACACCTTC
NA	few	TRBV24-1	TRBJ2-3	CATSDFSDSTDTQYF	TGTGCCACCAGTGATTTCTCAGATAGCACAGATACGCAGTATTTT
TRBD2	NA	TRBV27	TRBJ2-4	CASGLAGPSIAKNIQYF	TGTGCCAGCGGACTAGCGGGCCCCTCGATAGCCAAAAACATTCAGTACTTC
TRBD1	NA	TRBV7-2	TRBJ2-1	CASSLDRGDHNEQFF	TGTGCCAGCAGCTTAGACAGGGGAGACCACAATGAGCAGTTCTTC
NA	few	TRBV10-3	TRBJ2-5	CAISGGETQYF	TGTGCCATCAGTGGGGGAGAGACCCAGTACTTC
NA	few	TRBV20-1	TRBJ2-5	CSVQGETQYF	TGCAGTGTCCAGGGAGAGACCCAGTACTTC
NA	NA	TRBV19	TRBJ1-6	CASMGDTAGPLHF	TGTGCCAGTATGGGAGACACTGCGGGACCCCTCCACTTT
NA	few	TRBV20-1	TRBJ1-4	CSATASTNEKLFF	TGCAGTGCTACAGCGTCAACTAATGAAAAACTGTTTTTT
TRBD1	NA	TRBV19	TRBJ1-4	CASSPGQGSGKLFF	TGTGCCAGTAGTCCGGGACAGGGGTCGGGAAAACTGTTTTTT
TRBD1	few	TRBV9	TRBJ1-2	CASKRQGPSGYTF	TGTGCCAGCAAGAGACAGGGACCTTCTGGCTACACCTTC
NA	NA	TRBV20-1	TRBJ1-5	CSAPRGGNQPQHF	TGCAGTGCTCCCCGGGGGGGCAATCAGCCCCAGCATTTT
NA	NA	TRBV29-1	TRBJ1-3	CSSRFGNTIYF	TGCAGCTCCCGCTTTGGAAACACCATATATTTT
NA	few	TRBV19	TRBJ2-1	CASSITYDNEQFF	TGTGCCAGTAGCATAACCTATGACAATGAGCAGTTCTTC
NA	few	TRBV20-1	TRBJ1-1	CSARLSGTSNTEAFF	TGCAGTGCTAGATTATCTGGGACATCGAACACTGAAGCTTTCTTT
TRBD2	NA	TRBV19	TRBJ2-1	CASSRSRPGLAGGYNEQFF	TGTGCCAGTAGCCGCTCCCGCCCGGGACTAGCGGGGGGCTACAATGAGCAGTTCTTC
TRBD1	few	TRBV5-1	TRBJ2-1	CASSLGTGPSVDEQFF	TGCGCCAGCAGCTTGGGGACAGGCCCCTCTGTTGATGAGCAGTTCTTC
TRBD1	NA	TRBV18	TRBJ1-1	CASSRQGGGLGTEAFF	TGTGCCAGCTCTCGACAGGGAGGGGGGCTAGGCACTGAAGCTTTCTTT
NA	NA	TRBV12-3/TRBV12-4	TRBJ2-1	CASSLTLARNEQFF	TGTGCCAGCAGTTTAACCCTAGCCAGAAATGAGCAGTTCTTC
TRBD1	NA	TRBV6-1	TRBJ1-4	CASSRTGNEKLFF	TGTGCCAGCAGTCGGACAGGGAATGAAAAACTGTTTTTT
TRBD1	few	TRBV7-2	TRBJ2-7	CASSLGGGTGFLF	TGTGCCAGCAGCTTAGGTGGGGGGACAGGGTTTTTGTTC
TRBD2	NA	TRBV18	TRBJ2-1	CASSLGLAGSSSYNEQFF	TGTGCCAGCTCACTGGGACTAGCGGGGTCAAGCTCCTACAATGAGCAGTTCTTC
TRBD2	NA	TRBV5-1	TRBJ2-1	CATRVNLAGAHEQFF	TGCGCCACCCGGGTCAACCTAGCGGGAGCCCATGAGCAGTTCTTC
TRBD2	few	TRBV20-1	TRBJ2-7	CSAIRAGGNYEQYF	TGCAGTGCTATTCGCGCGGGAGGGAACTACGAGCAGTACTTC
TRBD2	NA	TRBV12-3/TRBV12-4	TRBJ2-3	CASSLPITSGRGDTQYF	TGTGCCAGCAGTTTACCGATTACTAGCGGGAGGGGAGATACGCAGTATTTT
TRBD2	few	TRBV10-3	TRBJ2-7	CASTEWTAGLAGAGGEQYF	TGTGCCAGCACTGAGTGGACAGCGGGACTAGCGGGAGCGGGAGGTGAGCAGTACTTC
TRBD2	NA	TRBV28	TRBJ2-1	CASSSTGTSGSNEQFF	TGTGCCAGCAGTTCAACCGGGACTAGCGGGAGCAATGAGCAGTTCTTC
NA	NA	TRBV9	TRBJ2-7	CASSPRPDEQYF	TGTGCCAGCAGCCCCCGCCCGGACGAGCAGTACTTC
NA	NA	TRBV30	TRBJ1-2	CAWSQGNYGYTF	TGTGCCTGGAGTCAAGGGAACTATGGCTACACCTTC
NA	NA	TRBV19	TRBJ1-5	CASSMQSNQPQHF	TGTGCCAGTAGTATGCAGTCTAATCAGCCCCAGCATTTT
TRBD1	NA	TRBV18	TRBJ2-3	CASSPQGQASRGTDTQYF	TGTGCCAGCTCACCACAGGGACAGGCGTCGAGGGGCACAGATACGCAGTATTTT
NA	NA	TRBV20-1	TRBJ2-3	CSARVEITSTDTQYF	TGCAGTGCTAGGGTAGAAATAACTAGCACAGATACGCAGTATTTT
NA	NA	TRBV12-3/TRBV12-4	TRBJ2-1	CSSSLNGPRRNEQFF	TGTTCCAGCAGTTTAAATGGGCCCCGCAGGAATGAGCAGTTCTTC
NA	NA	TRBV20-1	TRBJ2-2	CRVQFPNTGELFF	TGCAGGGTTCAATTCCCGAACACCGGGGAGCTGTTTTTT
NA	many	TRBV4-2	TRBJ2-2	CASSQRERENTGELFF	TGTGCCAGCAGCCAGCGGGAACGGGAGAACACCGGGGAGCTGTTTTTT
NA	NA	TRBV6-6	TRBJ1-1	CASRGRENTEAFF	TGTGCCAGCAGGGGACGGGAGAACACTGAAGCTTTCTTT
TRBD1	NA	TRBV6-1	TRBJ1-1	CATATGSGGKTEAFF	TGTGCCACCGCGACCGGGTCAGGGGGAAAGACTGAAGCTTTCTTT
NA	NA	TRBV20-1	TRBJ2-3	CSARHQSTDTQYF	TGCAGTGCTAGACACCAAAGCACAGATACGCAGTATTTT
NA	NA	TRBV4-1	TRBJ1-1	CASSQGPGPNTEAFF	TGCGCCAGCAGCCAAGGTCCGGGACCGAACACTGAAGCTTTCTTT